The 16 T cell receptor beta chains below all came from one sample that was sequenced in a study of blood T cell repertoires in COVID-19. Generated by immunoSEQ multiplex PCR, the TCRdb table keeps only in-frame clones and is missing some. The sample lists about 160,000 clones, 65% to 80% seen once, with 7% to 9% in the top ten. Sequencing was performed on peripheral blood. The receptors come from a man aged 60-69 years with acute or convalescent COVID-19.

The genes are TRBV30 and TRBJ2-3, with 7 bases lining up with TRBD2. Per germline, CDR1 GTSNPN and CDR2 SVGIG (reference sequence). The trim removed 4 bases at V and 2 bases at J, leaving 3 bases unmatched. The CDR3 runs to 13 residues. The CDR3 nucleotides read TGTGCCTGGAAGGGGACTATCACAGATACGCAGTATTTT. This codes for CAWKGTITDTQYF.

CDR3 in DNA: TGTGCCAGTAGTTTAACCGGGACAGGCTTTTATGGCTACACCTTC. It specifies CASSLTGTGFYGYTF. V gene TRBV19 combines with J gene TRBJ1-2; 8 bases line up with TRBD1. This CDR3 is built from 15 residues. Trimming took 5 bases from V and 5 from J; bases not matched to a gene: 10. From germline, CDR1 is LNHDA and CDR2 SQIVND (reference sequence). Drawing the rest from reference TRBV19 and TRBJ1-2, the complete variable domain is DGGITQSPKYLFRKEGQNVTLSCEQNLNHDAMYWYRQDPGQGLRLIYYSQIVNDFQKGDIAEGYSVSREKKESFPLTVTSAQKNPTAFYLCASSLTGTGFYGYTFGSGTRLTVV.

This chain links TRBV5-1 with TRBJ2-2; D possibly corresponds to TRBD1 (6 bases). This CDR3 has 16 residues. V was trimmed by 0 bases and J by 1 base, leaving 10 bases between them. CDR1 is SGHRS and CDR2 is YFSETQ in the germline V gene. In nucleotides, the CDR3 is TGCGCCAGCAGCTTGGCCGAGACAGGGAACACCGGGGAGCTGTTTTTT. Amino acids: CASSLAETGNTGELFF.

This clone is a singleton in its sample. The chain joins TRBV10-2 to TRBJ1-5, with D possibly being TRBD1 (6 bases). The CDR3 sequence is 14 residues long. V lost 4 bases to trimming and J lost 5 bases, with 12 bases between them. CDR1 is WSHSY, CDR2 SAAADI, per germline. The CDR3 region has the DNA TGCGCCAGCAGTGTAGGACAGAGTGATCAGCCCCAGCATTTT. It encodes CASSVGQSDQPQHF.

This rearrangement joins TRBV27 to TRBJ1-2; a weak D match, TRBD1 (6 bases). With 6 bases removed from V and 7 bases from J, the gap between germline ends came to 12 bases. The V gene's germline CDR1 is MNHEY and CDR2 SMNVEV (reference sequence). The CDR3 has 12 amino acids. This chain's CDR3 is CASSGTWGGYTF. CDR3 nucleotides: TGTGCCAGCAGCGGGACATGGGGTGGCTACACCTTC.

The V and J genes are TRBV9 and TRBJ2-1; the D gene is possibly TRBD1 (6 bases). CDR1 and CDR2 (germline): SGDLS, YYNGEE. The ends were cut back, 0 bases at V and 7 bases at J, with 17 bases in the middle. CDR3 length: 16 amino acids. In nucleotides, the CDR3 is TGTGCCAGCAGCGTAGAGGTGGGGGCCCTGAGAAATGAGCAGTTCTTC. Protein product: CASSVEVGALRNEQFF.

The rearrangement joins TRBV3-1 (or the pseudogene TRBV3-2) to TRBJ2-3; D is ambiguous. V lost 5 bases to trimming and J lost 1 base, with 10 bases between them. In germline, CDR1 is LGHDT, CDR2 YNNKEL (reference sequence). This CDR3 is built from 14 residues. The CDR3 loop is CASSTREGTDTQYF. In DNA form, the CDR3 reads TGTGCCAGCAGCACTCGCGAGGGCACAGATACGCAGTATTTT.

The chain has TRBV12-5 and TRBJ1-2; no clear D. V shed 2 bases and J shed 0 bases, with 4 bases lying between them. The CDR3 spans 13 residues. CDR1 and CDR2 (germline): LGHNT, FRNRAP. The CDR3 loop reads CASGLSTNYGYTF. The CDR3, as DNA: TGTGCTAGTGGTTTGAGCACTAACTATGGCTACACCTTC. The full variable domain, with the rest looked up from reference TRBV12-5 and TRBJ1-2, is DARVTQTPRHKVTEMGQEVTMRCQPILGHNTVFWYRQTMMQGLELLAYFRNRAPLDDSGMPKDRFSAEMPDATLATLKIQPSEPRDSAVYFCASGLSTNYGYTFGSGTRLTVV.

This chain joins TRBV27 and TRBJ1-2; 7 positions match TRBD1. With V trimmed by 0 bases and J by 1 base, 5 bases remained unmatched. The germline V gene encodes CDR1 MNHEY and CDR2 SMNVEV (reference sequence). The CDR3 consists of 16 residues. As DNA, the CDR3 is TGTGCCAGCAGTTTATCTTCAGGGGGAGGTAACTATGGCTACACCTTC. Translation gives CASSLSSGGGNYGYTF.

The rearrangement links TRBV6-5 to TRBJ1-1; D perhaps matches TRBD1 (5 bases). The V and J ends lost 4 bases and 5 bases respectively, with 14 bases between them. The CDR3 is 14 residues long. Germline values: CDR1 MNHEY, CDR2 SVGAGI. The CDR3 loop reads CASSLGLRGTEAFF. DNA for the CDR3: TGTGCCAGCAGTTTGGGGCTCCGGGGGACTGAAGCTTTCTTT.

This chain uses TRBV13 with TRBJ2-1; a weak D match, TRBD1 (5 bases). Germline values: CDR1 PRHDT, CDR2 FYEKMQ (reference sequence). There are 14 residues in the CDR3. Trimming cost V 1 base and J 7 bases, with 11 bases left between them. The CDR3 nucleotides read TGTGCCAGCAGCTTAGCCCAGGGCTGGAATGAGCAGTTCTTC. Translation gives CASSLAQGWNEQFF.

The chain recombines TRBV29-1 with TRBJ2-2; TRBD1 matches 11 bases. Germline V gene sequence: CDR1 SQVTM, CDR2 ANQGSEA. J was trimmed by 5 bases and V by 6 bases; bases with no gene match: 5. The CDR3 has 14 residues. DNA of the CDR3: TGCAGCGTGTCCGGGACAGGGGGGACCGGGGAGCTGTTTTTT. This translates into CSVSGTGGTGELFF.

V usage is TRBV4-1 and J usage is TRBJ2-7, with D perhaps TRBD2 (6 bases). Germline V gives CDR1 MGHRA, CDR2 YSYEKL. The germline V and J ends were trimmed by 1 base and 2 bases, with 12 bases remaining between them. This CDR3 contains 15 residues. DNA for the CDR3: TGCGCCAGCAGCCAAGCCCGCGGGGCCGCCTACGAGCAGTACTTC. Protein: CASSQARGAAYEQYF.

The chain has TRBV6-5 and TRBJ1-1; D is undetermined. Germline V gene lookup returns CDR1 MNHEY and CDR2 SVGAGI. This CDR3 contains 15 residues. The V and J ends lost 5 bases and 2 bases respectively, with 15 bases between them. CDR3 sequence reads: CASSKSLELNTEAFF. Written as DNA, the CDR3 is TGTGCCAGCAGTAAGAGCTTGGAACTAAACACTGAAGCTTTCTTT.

The chain uses TRBV7-2 and TRBJ1-6, with unresolved D. Trimming left V 2 bases short and J 7 bases short, with 6 bases between. CDR3 length: 13 amino acids. CDR1 is SGHTA and CDR2 is FQGNSA in the germline V gene. The CDR3 loop is CASSLYSNSPLHF. The CDR3 nucleotides read TGTGCCAGCAGCTTATACAGCAATTCACCCCTCCACTTT.

The rearrangement joins TRBV7-3 to TRBJ2-2; a possible D gene is TRBD1 (5 bases). This CDR3 is built from 15 residues. Germline CDR1 and CDR2: SGHTA and FQGTGA. V shed 4 bases and J shed 1 base, with 10 bases lying between them. CDR3 DNA sequence: TGTGCCAGCAGCTCGGGTGGACAGAACACCGGGGAGCTGTTTTTT. This translates into CASSSGGQNTGELFF.